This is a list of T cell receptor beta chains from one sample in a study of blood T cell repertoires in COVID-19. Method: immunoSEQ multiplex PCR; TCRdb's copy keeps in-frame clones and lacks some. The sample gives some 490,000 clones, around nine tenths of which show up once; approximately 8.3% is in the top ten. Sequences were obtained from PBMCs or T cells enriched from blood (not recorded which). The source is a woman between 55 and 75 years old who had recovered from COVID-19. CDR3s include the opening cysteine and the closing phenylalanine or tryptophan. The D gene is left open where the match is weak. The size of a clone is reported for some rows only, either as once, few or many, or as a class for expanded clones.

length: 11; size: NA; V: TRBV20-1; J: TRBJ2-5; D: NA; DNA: TGCAGCCGAATAGCAAGAAACACCCAGTACTTC; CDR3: CSRIARNTQYF
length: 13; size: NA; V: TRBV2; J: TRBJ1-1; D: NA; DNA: TGTGCCAGCAGTTCCAATCAGGTGCCTGAAGCTTTCTTT; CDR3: CASSSNQVPEAFF
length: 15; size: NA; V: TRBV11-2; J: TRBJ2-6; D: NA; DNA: TGTGCCAGCAGCCAGTCAGGGACTGGGGCCAACGTCCTGACTTTC; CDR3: CASSQSGTGANVLTF
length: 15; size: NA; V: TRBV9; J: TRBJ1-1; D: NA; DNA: TGTGCCAGCACGCTGATGGAGGCCTTGAACACTGAAGCTTTCTTT; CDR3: CASTLMEALNTEAFF
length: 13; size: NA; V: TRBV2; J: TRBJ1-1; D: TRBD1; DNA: TGTGCCAGTGAAAGGGGGCTTAACACTGAAGCTTTCTTT; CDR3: CASERGLNTEAFF
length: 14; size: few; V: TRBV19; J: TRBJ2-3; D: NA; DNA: TGTGCCAGTAATCCAGGACGGCTAGCGGATACGCAGTATTTT; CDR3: CASNPGRLADTQYF
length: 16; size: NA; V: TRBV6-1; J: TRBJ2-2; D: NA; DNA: TGTGCCAGCAGTGGGGGTCAGGGGTCATACACCGGGGAGCTGTTTTTT; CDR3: CASSGGQGSYTGELFF
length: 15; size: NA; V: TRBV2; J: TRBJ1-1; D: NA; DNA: TGTGCCAGCAGTGAAGCGGCCGTGCCGAACACTGAAGCTTTCTTT; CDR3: CASSEAAVPNTEAFF
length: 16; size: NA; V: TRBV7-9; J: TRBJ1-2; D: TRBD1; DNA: TGTGCCAGCAGCCAAATTGGGACAGGGGGCAACTATGGCTACACCTTC; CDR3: CASSQIGTGGNYGYTF
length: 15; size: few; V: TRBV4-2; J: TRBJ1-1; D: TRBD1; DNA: TGTGCCAGCAGCCAAGATCCGGGGACAGGGACTGAAGCTTTCTTT; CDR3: CASSQDPGTGTEAFF
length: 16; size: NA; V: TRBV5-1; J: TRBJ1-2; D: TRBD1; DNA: TGCGCCAGCAGCCCGCAGACAGGGGAGGGGATCTATGGCTACACCTTC; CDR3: CASSPQTGEGIYGYTF
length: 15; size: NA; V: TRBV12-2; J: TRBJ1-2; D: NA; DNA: TGTGCAAGTCGCGCTCCCCCCGGGCAGGGCTATGGCTACACCTTC; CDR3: CASRAPPGQGYGYTF
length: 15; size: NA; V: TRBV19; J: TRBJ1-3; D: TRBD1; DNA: TGTGCCAGTAGCCGAGGAGGGGGCGCGGGAAACACCATATATTTT; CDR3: CASSRGGGAGNTIYF
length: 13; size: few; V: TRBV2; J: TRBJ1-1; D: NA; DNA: TGTGCCAGCAGTGTACAGGACCTAACTGAAGCTTTCTTT; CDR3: CASSVQDLTEAFF
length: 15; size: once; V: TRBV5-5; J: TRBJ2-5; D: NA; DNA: TGTGCCAGCAGCTTGGCCCCGGGTCAGCAAGAGACCCAGTACTTC; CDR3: CASSLAPGQQETQYF
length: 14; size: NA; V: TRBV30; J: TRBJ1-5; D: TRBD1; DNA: TGTGCCTGGGCTCGGACAGGGACCCATCAGCCCCAGCATTTT; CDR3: CAWARTGTHQPQHF
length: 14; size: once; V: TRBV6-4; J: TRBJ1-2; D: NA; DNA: TGTGCCAGCAGGGGAGTACCAAGGTCCTATGGCTACACCTTC; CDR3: CASRGVPRSYGYTF
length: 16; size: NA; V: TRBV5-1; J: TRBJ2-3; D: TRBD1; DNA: TGCGCCAGCAGCACCGACGGACAGGGGGGCACAGATACGCAGTATTTT; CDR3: CASSTDGQGGTDTQYF
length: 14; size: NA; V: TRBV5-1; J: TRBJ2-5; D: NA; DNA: TGCGCCAGCAGCTTGCAGGGGAACCAAGAGACCCAGTACTTC; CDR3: CASSLQGNQETQYF
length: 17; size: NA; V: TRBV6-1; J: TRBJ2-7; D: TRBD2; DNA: TGTGCCAGCAGTGAGGGACTAGCGGGGGGCTCCTCCTACGAGCAGTACTTC; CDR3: CASSEGLAGGSSYEQYF
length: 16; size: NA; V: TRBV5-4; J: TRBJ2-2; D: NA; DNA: TGTGCCAGCAGCTTGTCCCCGACATTAAACACCGGGGAGCTGTTTTTT; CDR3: CASSLSPTLNTGELFF
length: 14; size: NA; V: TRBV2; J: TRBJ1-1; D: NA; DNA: TGTGCCAGCAGCACCAAACTAGCCGGGACCGAAGCTTTCTTT; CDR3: CASSTKLAGTEAFF
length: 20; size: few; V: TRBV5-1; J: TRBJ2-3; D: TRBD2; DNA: TGCGCCAGCAGCTTGTTTCTCGGTCTAGCGGGGGAGGTTGGCACAGATACGCAGTATTTT; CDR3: CASSLFLGLAGEVGTDTQYF
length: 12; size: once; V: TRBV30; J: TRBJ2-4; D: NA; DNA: TGTGCCTGGAGTGAGGACAGAAACATTCAGTACTTC; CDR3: CAWSEDRNIQYF
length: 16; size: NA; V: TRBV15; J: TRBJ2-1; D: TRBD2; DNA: TGTGCCACCAGCAGAGATCCCAGCGGGGGCTACAATGAGCAGTTCTTC; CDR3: CATSRDPSGGYNEQFF
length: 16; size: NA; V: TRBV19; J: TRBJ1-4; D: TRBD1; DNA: TGTGCCAGTAGTCTAAGGTCCGGGACAGGGGATGAAAAACTGTTTTTT; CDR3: CASSLRSGTGDEKLFF
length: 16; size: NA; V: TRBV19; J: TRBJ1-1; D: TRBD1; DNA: TGTGCCAGTAGTACGAAGGGACAGACCTTGGGCACTGAAGCTTTCTTT; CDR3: CASSTKGQTLGTEAFF
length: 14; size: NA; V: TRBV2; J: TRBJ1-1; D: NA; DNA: TGTGCCAGCACATTCGCCTCCGGGGAAAAAAAAGCTTTCTTT; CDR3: CASTFASGEKKAFF
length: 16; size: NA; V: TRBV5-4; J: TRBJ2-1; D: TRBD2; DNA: TGTGCCAGCAGCTCGTACACTAGCGGATCCTACAATGAGCAGTTCTTC; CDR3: CASSSYTSGSYNEQFF
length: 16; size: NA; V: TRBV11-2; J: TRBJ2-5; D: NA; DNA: TGTGCCAGCAGCGCTAGGGGGTTCAGAACCCAAGAGACCCAGTACTTC; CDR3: CASSARGFRTQETQYF
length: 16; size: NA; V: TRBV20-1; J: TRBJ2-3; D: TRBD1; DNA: TGCAGTGCTAGTCTCTCGGGGACAGGGAGCACAGATACGCAGTATTTT; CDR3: CSASLSGTGSTDTQYF
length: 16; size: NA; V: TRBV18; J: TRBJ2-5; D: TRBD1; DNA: TGTGCCAGCTCACCATCACTAGGGGGCCACCAAGAGACCCAGTACTTC; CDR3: CASSPSLGGHQETQYF
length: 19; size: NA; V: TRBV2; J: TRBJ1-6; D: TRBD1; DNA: TGTGCCAGCAGACTATACGGACAGGGAGGGGGCTCCTATAATTCACCCCTCCACTTT; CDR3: CASRLYGQGGGSYNSPLHF
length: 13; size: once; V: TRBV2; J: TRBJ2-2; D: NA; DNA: TGTGCCAGCAGTGGAGAGAACACCGGGGAGCTGTTTTTT; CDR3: CASSGENTGELFF
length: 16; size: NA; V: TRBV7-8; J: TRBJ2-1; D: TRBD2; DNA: TGTGCCAGCAGCTTAACCTTTAGCGGGGGGGCCAATGAGCAGTTCTTC; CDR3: CASSLTFSGGANEQFF
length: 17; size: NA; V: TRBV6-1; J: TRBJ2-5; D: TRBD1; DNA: TGTGCCAGCAGTGAATACGAGTGGACAGGGGGCGGGGAGACCCAGTACTTC; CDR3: CASSEYEWTGGGETQYF
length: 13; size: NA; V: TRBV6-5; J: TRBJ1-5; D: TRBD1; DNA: TGTGCCAGCAGCCGGACAGGGGATCAGCCCCAGCATTTT; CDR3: CASSRTGDQPQHF
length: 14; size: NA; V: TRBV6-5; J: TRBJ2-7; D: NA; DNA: TGTGCCAGCAGTTACAGGGGTCCTCCCTACGAGCAGTACTTC; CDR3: CASSYRGPPYEQYF
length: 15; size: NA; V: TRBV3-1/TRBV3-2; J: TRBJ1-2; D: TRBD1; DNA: TGTGCCAGCAACCTAGGGACAGGGCCTAACTATGGCTACACCTTC; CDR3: CASNLGTGPNYGYTF
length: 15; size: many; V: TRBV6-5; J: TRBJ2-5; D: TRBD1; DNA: TGTGCCAGCAGTAAGGGACAGGGCCGGGGAGAGACCCAGTACTTC; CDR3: CASSKGQGRGETQYF
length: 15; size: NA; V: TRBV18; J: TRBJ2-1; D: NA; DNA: TGTGCCAGCTCACCAAACAGGGGAGGTAGCAATGAGCAGTTCTTC; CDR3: CASSPNRGGSNEQFF
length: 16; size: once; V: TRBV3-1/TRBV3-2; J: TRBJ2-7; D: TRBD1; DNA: TGTGCCAGCAGCCAACCCGGACAGGGGTCATCCTACGAGCAGTACTTC; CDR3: CASSQPGQGSSYEQYF